This T cell receptor beta chain was found in a study of shared clonotypes between healthy human individuals. CD45RO-negative CD8 cells positively selected for CCR7 made up the naive population, which excluded terminally differentiated effector memory CD45RA+ cells. This table comes from immunoSEQ multiplex PCR, and its TCRdb copy is limited to in-frame clones, with some not included. There are hundreds of thousands of clones in the sample; about 90% occur only once, and nearly 25% lies in the top ten. This CDR3 comprises 15 residues. V lost 4 bases and J 1 base, leaving 14 bases between the germline ends. From germline, CDR1 is MNHEY and CDR2 SMNVEV (reference sequence).

The gene calls are TRBV27 and TRBJ2-7; TRBD2 is a possible D gene (5 bases). The clonotype was recovered from a man aged 30 to 39 in good health. Source material: naive CD8+ T cells sorted from blood. DNA for the CDR3: TGTGCCAGCAGTTCCTGGAGGAGCGGTTCCTACGAGCAGTACTTC. It is translated as CASSSWRSGSYEQYF.